Included here is one T cell receptor (beta chain) sequence, with context. Its cognate antigen is unknown. The data belong to a study of CD8+ T cells in alopecia areata. Study-wide points: An increase in clonality over normal scalp was evident in lesional scalp, especially alopecia totalis/universalis. Relative to mice, TCR sharing across patients was less clear, a difference possibly HLA-related.

The CDR3 spans 15 residues. The germline V gene has CDR1 SGHTA and CDR2 FQGNSA. V shed 4 bases and J 8 bases; nucleotides not matched to a gene: 9. CD4+ and CD8+ T cells were sorted from PBMCs stained for CD3, CD4 and CD8. RNA was isolated and reverse transcribed to cDNA, the sequencing template. Libraries were prepared by immunoSEQ multiplex PCR; TCRdb keeps only in-frame clonotypes and omits some of them. The table has 110,000 to 150,000 clones, about three fifths seen once. The genes are TRBV7-2 and TRBJ2-1, with TRBD2 identical over 9 bases. This sequence originates from a human donor in good health. The source material was CD8+ T cells sorted from blood. CDR3 nucleotide sequence: TGTGCCAGCAGCTCCTACGGGACTAGCTATTATGAGCAGTTCTTC. Its protein is CASSSYGTSYYEQFF.